This T cell receptor beta chain emerged from a study of Graves' ophthalmopathy and Graves' hyperthyroidism. It was on clinical symptoms, serum thyroxine, TRAb, thyroid ultrasound and orbital computed tomography that diagnosis relied. RNA transcripts were the source from which TCR beta CDR3 regions were amplified. HTBI primers primed a first-round RT-PCR, and a second-round multiplex PCR followed. One entry per CDR3 protein results from TCRdb running MiXCR on the multiplex PCR reads. Among a few hundred thousand distinct CDR3 sequences, about 35% were seen once, and the ten largest hold about 4%. Study findings and constraints: Ophthalmopathy and stable hyperthyroidism were discriminated by a 13-signature model, with roughly 88% sensitivity and about 84% specificity.

The CDR3 extends over 13 amino acids. V was trimmed by 6 bases and J by 3 bases, leaving 11 bases between them. Germline V gene data show CDR1 as SEHNR and CDR2 as FQNEAQ (reference sequence). With regard to this clonotype: Its antigen is still unknown. With a much larger clone just one base away, this may be a read error.

This rearrangement joins TRBV7-9 to TRBJ1-1; D is unclear. This clonotype was obtained from an adult man with Graves' hyperthyroidism. Sequencing was performed on peripheral blood or thyroid tissue (not recorded which). CDR3 DNA: TGTGCCAGCAGGCCCAGTGTGGACACTGAAGCTTTCTTT. It codes for CASRPSVDTEAFF.